This T cell receptor beta chain was captured in a study of T cell clonotyping in hematopoietic cell transplantation. Study-wide findings and caveats: At the given depth, recipient repertoires were over 97% de novo clonotypes. Recipient TCR diversity dropped after transplant; expanded clonotypes rose from day 30 to 180. Graft donor and pretransplant recipient Inverse Simpson Index values predicted broader posttransplant TCR diversity.

The CDR3 consists of 12 residues. V was pared by 5 bases and J by 8 bases, with 3 bases of the junction left unmatched. Germline CDR1 reads MNHNY; CDR2 reads SVGAGI (reference sequence). Assay: immunoSEQ multiplex PCR; the TCRdb copy retains only in-frame clones and omits some. This sample has about 41,000 clones, with 95% found just once. Of note for this clone: Antigen: not known.

The sequence derives from a man in his thirties or forties in good health. Some clones in this sample may be carry-over from other donors' samples. The sequencing input was peripheral blood mononuclear cells. The chain carries TRBV6-6 and TRBJ1-2; 9 bases agree with TRBD1. The CDR3 DNA reads TGTGCCAGCAGTCACGGACAGGGGGGCTACACCTTC. This sequence encodes CASSHGQGGYTF.